This entry is about one T cell receptor beta chain. This record comes from a study of blood T cell repertoires in COVID-19. Study-level background: Sites across the United States, Italy and Spain contributed samples from acute and convalescent COVID-19. PBMCs, B-cell-depleted T cells, or T cells were the source of the cDNA or gDNA that made up the material.

Looked up from germline, CDR1 is MNHEY and CDR2 is SMNVEV (reference sequence). Unmatched junction bases numbered 18, after V lost 5 bases and J lost 2 bases. The CDR3 extends over 20 amino acids. Authors' data handling: Amplification of reference gene primers provided the estimated nucleated cell counts. The repertoire was sequenced with immunoSEQ multiplex PCR; TCRdb's copy has only in-frame clones and lacks some. Clonal size and the V and J genes are those of that table, whereas D and trimming came from the DNA. This repertoire shows about 160,000 clones, under 85% found once; its top ten account for around 2.7%.

V is TRBV27 and J is TRBJ1-5; 10 bases fit TRBD1. Sequenced: peripheral blood. The TCR comes from a man in his 70s with acute or convalescent COVID-19. The chain's CDR3 is CASSPQKLNPGTGGNQPQHF. In nucleotides, the CDR3 is TGTGCCAGCAGTCCCCAAAAATTAAACCCCGGGACAGGGGGCAATCAGCCCCAGCATTTT.